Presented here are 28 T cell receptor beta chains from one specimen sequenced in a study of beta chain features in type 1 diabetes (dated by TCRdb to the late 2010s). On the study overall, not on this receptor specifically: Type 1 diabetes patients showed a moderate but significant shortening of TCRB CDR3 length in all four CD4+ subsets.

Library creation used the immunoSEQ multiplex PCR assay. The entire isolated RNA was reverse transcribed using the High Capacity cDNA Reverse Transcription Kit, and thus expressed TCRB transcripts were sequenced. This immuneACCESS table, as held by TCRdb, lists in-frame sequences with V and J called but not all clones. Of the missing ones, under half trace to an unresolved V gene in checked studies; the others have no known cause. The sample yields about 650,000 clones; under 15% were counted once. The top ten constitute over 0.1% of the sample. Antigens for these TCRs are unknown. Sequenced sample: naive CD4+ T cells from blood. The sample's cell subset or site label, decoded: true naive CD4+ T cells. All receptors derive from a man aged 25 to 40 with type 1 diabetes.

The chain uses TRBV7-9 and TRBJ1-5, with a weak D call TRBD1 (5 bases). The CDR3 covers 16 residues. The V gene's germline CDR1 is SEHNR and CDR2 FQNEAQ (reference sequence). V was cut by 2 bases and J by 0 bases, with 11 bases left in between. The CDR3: CASSLWQGASNQPQHF. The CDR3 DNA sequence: TGTGCCAGCAGCTTATGGCAGGGAGCTAGCAATCAGCCCCAGCATTTT.

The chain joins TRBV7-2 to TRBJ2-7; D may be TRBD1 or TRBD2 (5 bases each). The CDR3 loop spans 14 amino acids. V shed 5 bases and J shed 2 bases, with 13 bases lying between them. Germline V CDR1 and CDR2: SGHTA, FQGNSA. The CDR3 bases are TGTGCCAGCAGCGGCCGGGACGTCGCCTACGAGCAGTACTTC. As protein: CASSGRDVAYEQYF.

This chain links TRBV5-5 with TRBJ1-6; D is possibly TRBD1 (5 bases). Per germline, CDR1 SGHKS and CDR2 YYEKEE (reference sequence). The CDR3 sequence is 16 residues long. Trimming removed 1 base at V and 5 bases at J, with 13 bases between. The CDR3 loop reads CASSLRAGADNSPLHF. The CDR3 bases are TGTGCCAGCAGCTTGCGAGCTGGGGCAGATAATTCACCCCTCCACTTT.

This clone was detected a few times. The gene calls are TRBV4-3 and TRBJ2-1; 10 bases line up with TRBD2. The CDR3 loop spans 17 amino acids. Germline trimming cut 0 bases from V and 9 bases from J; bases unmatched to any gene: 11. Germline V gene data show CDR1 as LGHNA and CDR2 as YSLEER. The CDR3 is CASSQDLLTSGATEQFF. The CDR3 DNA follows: TGCGCCAGCAGCCAAGATCTATTAACTAGCGGGGCCACTGAGCAGTTCTTC.

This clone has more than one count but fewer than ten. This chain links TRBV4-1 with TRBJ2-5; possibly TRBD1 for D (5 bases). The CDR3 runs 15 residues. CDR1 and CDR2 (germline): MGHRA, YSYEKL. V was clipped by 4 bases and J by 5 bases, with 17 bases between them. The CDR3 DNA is TGCGCCAGCAGCCCAAAACAGCAGGGTCGGGAGACCCAGTACTTC. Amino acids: CASSPKQQGRETQYF.

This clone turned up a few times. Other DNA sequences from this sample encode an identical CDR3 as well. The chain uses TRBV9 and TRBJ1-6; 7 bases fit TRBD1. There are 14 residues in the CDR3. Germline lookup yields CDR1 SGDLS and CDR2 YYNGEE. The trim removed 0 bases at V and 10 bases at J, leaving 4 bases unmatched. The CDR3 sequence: CASSVVGGESPLHF. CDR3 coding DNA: TGTGCCAGCAGCGTAGTAGGGGGCGAGTCACCCCTCCACTTT.

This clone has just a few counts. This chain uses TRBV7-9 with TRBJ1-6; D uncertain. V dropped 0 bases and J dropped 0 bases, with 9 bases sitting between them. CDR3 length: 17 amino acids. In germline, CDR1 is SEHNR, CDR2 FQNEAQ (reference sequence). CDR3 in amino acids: CASSLAQRTSYNSPLHF. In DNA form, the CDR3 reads TGTGCCAGCAGCTTAGCGCAGCGAACCTCCTATAATTCACCCCTCCACTTT.

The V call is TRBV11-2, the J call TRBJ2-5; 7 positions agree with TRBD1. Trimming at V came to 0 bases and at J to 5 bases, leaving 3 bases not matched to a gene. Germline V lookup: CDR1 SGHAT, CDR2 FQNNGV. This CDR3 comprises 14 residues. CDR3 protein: CASSLEGGGETQYF. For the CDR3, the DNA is TGTGCCAGCAGCTTAGAAGGGGGCGGGGAGACCCAGTACTTC. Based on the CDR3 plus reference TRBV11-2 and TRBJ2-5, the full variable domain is EAGVAQSPRYKIIEKRQSVAFWCNPISGHATLYWYQQILGQGPKLLIQFQNNGVVDDSQLPKDRFSAERLKGVDSTLKIQPAKLEDSAVYLCASSLEGGGETQYFGPGTRLLVL.

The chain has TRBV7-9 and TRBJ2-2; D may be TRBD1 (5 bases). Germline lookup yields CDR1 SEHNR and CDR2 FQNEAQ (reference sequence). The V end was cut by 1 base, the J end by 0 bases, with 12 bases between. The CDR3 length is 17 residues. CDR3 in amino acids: CASSLGVGAANTGELFF. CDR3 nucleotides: TGTGCCAGCAGCTTAGGGGTTGGGGCAGCGAACACCGGGGAGCTGTTTTTT.

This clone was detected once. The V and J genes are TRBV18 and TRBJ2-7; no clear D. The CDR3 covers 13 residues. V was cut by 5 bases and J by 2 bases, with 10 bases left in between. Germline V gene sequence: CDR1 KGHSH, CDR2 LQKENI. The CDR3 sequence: CASSGDLTYEQYF. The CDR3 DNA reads TGTGCCAGCTCAGGCGACTTAACCTACGAGCAGTACTTC.

The CDR3 DNA reads TGTGCCAGCAACCCCAGGACGGGGGGGCTTACCGGGGAGCTGTTTTTT. It yields the protein CASNPRTGGLTGELFF. The chain links TRBV7-2 to TRBJ2-2; TRBD2 matches at 8 bases. Unmatched junction bases numbered 12, after V lost 7 bases and J lost 5 bases. This CDR3 has 16 amino acids. CDR1 and CDR2 (germline): SGHTA, FQGNSA.

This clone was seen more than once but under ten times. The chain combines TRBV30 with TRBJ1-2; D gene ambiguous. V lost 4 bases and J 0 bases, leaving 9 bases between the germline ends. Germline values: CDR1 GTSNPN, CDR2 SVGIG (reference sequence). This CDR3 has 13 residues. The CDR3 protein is CAWTGSPNYGYTF. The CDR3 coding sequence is TGTGCCTGGACAGGAAGCCCTAACTATGGCTACACCTTC.

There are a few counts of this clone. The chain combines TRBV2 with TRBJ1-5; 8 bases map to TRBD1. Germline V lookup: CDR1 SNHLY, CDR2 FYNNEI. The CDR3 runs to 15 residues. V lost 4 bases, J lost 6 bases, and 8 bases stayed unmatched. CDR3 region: CASSAGTGGSQPQHF. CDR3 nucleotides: TGTGCCAGCAGTGCCGGCACAGGGGGATCTCAGCCCCAGCATTTT.

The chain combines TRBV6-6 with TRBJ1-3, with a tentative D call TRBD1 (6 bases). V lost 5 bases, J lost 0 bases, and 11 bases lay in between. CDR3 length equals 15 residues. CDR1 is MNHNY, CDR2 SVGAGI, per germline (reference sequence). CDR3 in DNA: TGTGCCAGCAGTCGACAGGTACCCTCTGGAAACACCATATATTTT. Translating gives CASSRQVPSGNTIYF.

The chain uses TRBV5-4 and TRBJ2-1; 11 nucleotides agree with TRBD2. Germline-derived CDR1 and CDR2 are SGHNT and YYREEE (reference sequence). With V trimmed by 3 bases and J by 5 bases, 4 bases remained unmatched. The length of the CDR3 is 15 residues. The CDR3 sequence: CASSSTSGAHNEQFF. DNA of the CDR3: TGTGCCAGCAGCTCGACTAGCGGGGCCCACAATGAGCAGTTCTTC.

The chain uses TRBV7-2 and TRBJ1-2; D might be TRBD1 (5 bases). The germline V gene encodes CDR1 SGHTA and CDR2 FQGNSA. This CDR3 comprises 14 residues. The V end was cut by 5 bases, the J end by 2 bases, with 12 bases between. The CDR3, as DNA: TGTGCCAGCAGCACTACAAGGGGCAACTATGGCTACACCTTC. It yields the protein CASSTTRGNYGYTF. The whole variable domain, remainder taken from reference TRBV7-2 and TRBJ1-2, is GAGVSQSPSNKVTEKGKDVELRCDPISGHTALYWYRQSLGQGLEFLIYFQGNSAPDKSGLPSDRFSAERTGGSVSTLTIQRTQQEDSAVYLCASSTTRGNYGYTFGSGTRLTVV.

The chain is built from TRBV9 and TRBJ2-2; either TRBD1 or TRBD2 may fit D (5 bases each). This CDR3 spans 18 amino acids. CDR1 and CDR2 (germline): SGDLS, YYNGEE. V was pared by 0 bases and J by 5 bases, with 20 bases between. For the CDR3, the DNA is TGTGCCAGCAGCGTAGCTACCGGCCAGGGACGTTGGACCGGGGAGCTGTTTTTT. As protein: CASSVATGQGRWTGELFF.

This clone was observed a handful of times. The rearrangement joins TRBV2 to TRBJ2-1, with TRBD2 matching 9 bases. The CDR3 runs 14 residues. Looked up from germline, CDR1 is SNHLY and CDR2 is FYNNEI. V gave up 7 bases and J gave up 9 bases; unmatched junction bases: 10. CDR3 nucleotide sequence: TGTGCCAGCATAAAGGGACTAGCAGTAGGTGAGCAGTTCTTC. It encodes CASIKGLAVGEQFF.

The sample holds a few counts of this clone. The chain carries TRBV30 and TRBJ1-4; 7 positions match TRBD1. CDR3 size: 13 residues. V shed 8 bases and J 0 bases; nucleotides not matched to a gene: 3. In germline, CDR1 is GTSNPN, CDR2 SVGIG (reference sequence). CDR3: CAGTGATNEKLFF. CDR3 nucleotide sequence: TGTGCCGGTACAGGGGCAACTAATGAAAAACTGTTTTTT.

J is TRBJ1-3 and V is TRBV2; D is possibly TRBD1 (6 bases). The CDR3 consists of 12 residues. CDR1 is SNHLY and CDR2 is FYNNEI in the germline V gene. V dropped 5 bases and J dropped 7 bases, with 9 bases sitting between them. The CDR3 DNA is TGTGCCAGCAGTTTAGGGGGGAACACCATATATTTT. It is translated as CASSLGGNTIYF.

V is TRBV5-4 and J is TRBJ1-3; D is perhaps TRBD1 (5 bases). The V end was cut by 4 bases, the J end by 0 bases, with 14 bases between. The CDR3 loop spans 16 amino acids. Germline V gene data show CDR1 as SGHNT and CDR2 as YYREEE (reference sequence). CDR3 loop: CASSTGPGISGNTIYF. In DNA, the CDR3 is TGTGCCAGCAGCACGGGACCGGGGATCTCTGGAAACACCATATATTTT. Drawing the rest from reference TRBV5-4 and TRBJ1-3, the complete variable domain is ETGVTQSPTHLIKTRGQQVTLRCSSQSGHNTVSWYQQALGQGPQFIFQYYREEENGRGNFPPRFSGLQFPNYSSELNVNALELDDSALYLCASSTGPGISGNTIYFGEGSWLTVV.

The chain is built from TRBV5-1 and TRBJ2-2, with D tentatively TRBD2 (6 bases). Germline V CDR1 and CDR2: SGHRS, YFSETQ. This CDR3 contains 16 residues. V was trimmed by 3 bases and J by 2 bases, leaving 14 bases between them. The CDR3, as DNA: TGCGCCAGCAGCTATCCCGGGACTCTCAACACCGGGGAGCTGTTTTTT. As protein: CASSYPGTLNTGELFF.

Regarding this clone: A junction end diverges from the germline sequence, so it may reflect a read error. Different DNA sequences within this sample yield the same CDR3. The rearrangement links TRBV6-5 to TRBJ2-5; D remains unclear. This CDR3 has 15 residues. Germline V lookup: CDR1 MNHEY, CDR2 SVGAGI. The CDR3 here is CASSYSIRIQETQYF. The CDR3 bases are TGCGCCAGCAGTTACTCGATTCGGATCCAAGAGACCCAGTACTTC.

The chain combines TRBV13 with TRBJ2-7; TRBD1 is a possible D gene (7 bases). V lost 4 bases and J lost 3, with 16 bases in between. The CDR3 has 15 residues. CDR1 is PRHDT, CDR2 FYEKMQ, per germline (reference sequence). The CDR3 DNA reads TGTGCCAGCAGCTACCTCGGAGGGGGCGGCTACGAGCAGTACTTC. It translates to CASSYLGGGGYEQYF.

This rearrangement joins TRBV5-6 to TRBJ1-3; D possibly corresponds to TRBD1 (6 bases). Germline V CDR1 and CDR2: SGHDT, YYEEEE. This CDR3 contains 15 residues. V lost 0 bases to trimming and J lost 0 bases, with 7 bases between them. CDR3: CASSLDRVSGNTIYF. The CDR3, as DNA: TGTGCCAGCAGCTTGGACAGGGTCTCTGGAAACACCATATATTTT.

DNA of the CDR3: TGTGCCAGCAGTTACTCGATCCCGACAGGGACCTACGAGCAGTACTTC. It is translated as CASSYSIPTGTYEQYF. V usage is TRBV6-5 and J usage is TRBJ2-7; 7 nucleotides match TRBD1. The CDR3 covers 16 residues. CDR1 is MNHEY and CDR2 is SVGAGI in the germline V gene. Trimming cost V 0 bases and J 2 bases; bases outside gene matches: 7.

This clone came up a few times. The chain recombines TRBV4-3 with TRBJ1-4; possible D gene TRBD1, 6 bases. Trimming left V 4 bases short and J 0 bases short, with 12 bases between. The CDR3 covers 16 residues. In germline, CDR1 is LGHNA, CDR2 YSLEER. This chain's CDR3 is CASSPQGPPTNEKLFF. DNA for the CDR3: TGCGCCAGCAGCCCCCAGGGGCCCCCAACTAATGAAAAACTGTTTTTT.

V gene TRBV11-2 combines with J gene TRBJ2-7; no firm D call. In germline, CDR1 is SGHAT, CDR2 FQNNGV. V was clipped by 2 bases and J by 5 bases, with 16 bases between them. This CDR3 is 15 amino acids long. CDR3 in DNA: TGTGCCAGCAGCTTAAACATGGGCAAACTGAACGAGCAGTACTTC. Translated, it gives CASSLNMGKLNEQYF.